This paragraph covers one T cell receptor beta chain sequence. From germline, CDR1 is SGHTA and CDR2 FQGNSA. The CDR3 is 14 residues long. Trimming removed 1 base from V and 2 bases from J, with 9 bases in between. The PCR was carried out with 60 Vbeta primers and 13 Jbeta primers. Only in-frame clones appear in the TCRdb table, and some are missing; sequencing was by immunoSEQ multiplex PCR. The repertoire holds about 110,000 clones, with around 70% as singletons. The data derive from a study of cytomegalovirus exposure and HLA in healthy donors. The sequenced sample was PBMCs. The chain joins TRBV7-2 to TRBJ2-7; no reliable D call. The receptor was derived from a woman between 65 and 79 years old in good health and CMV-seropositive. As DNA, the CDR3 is TGTGCCAGCAGCTTAGACAACAGTCCCTACGAGCAGTACTTC. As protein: CASSLDNSPYEQYF.